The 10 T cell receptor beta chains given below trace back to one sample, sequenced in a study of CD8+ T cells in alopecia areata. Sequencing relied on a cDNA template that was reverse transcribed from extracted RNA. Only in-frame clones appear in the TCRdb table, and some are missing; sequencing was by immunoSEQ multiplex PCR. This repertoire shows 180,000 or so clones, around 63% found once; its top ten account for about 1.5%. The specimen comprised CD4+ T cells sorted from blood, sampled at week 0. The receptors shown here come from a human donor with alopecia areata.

CDR3 sequence (DNA): TGTGCCTGGAGTGTACTTGGAGGGAGCTCCTACGAGCAGTACTTC. This gives the protein CAWSVLGGSSYEQYF. The chain is built from TRBV30 and TRBJ2-7; TRBD2 might be the D (6 bases). CDR3 length: 15 residues. Per the germline V gene, CDR1 is GTSNPN and CDR2 is SVGIG (reference sequence). Trimming shortened V by 0 bases and J by 0 bases, and 12 bases separated the two germline ends.

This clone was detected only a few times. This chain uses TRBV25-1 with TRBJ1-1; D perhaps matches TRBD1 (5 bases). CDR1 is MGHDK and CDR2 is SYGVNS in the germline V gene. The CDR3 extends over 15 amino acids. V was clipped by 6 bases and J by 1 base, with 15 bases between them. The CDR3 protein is CASRSNDRANTEAFF. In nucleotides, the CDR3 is TGTGCCAGCAGATCTAATGACAGAGCGAACACTGAAGCTTTCTTT.

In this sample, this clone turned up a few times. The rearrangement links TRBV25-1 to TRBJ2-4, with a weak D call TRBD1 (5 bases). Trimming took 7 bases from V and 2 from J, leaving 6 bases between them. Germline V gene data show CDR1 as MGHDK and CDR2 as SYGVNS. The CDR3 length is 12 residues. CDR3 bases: TGTGCCAGCAAGGGGACCAAAAACATTCAGTACTTC. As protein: CASKGTKNIQYF.

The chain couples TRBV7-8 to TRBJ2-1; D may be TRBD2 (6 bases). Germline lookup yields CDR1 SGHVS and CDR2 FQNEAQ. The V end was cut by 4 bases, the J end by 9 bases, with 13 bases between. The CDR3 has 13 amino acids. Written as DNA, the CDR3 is TGTGCCAGCAGCTCCTCTAGAGCGGGTGAGCAGTTCTTC. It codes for CASSSSRAGEQFF.

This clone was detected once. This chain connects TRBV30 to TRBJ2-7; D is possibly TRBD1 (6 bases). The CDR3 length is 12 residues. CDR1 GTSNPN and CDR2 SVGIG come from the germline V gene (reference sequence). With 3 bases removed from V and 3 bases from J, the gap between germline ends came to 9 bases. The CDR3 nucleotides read TGTGCCTGGAGGGACAGTTTCTACGAGCAGTACTTC. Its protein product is CAWRDSFYEQYF.

DNA for the CDR3: TGTGCCACCAGCAGCGGTCAGATACAAGAGACCCAGTACTTC. This codes for CATSSGQIQETQYF. The rearrangement uses TRBV15 and TRBJ2-5; D remains ambiguous. The CDR3 consists of 14 residues. Germline values: CDR1 LNHNV, CDR2 YYDKDF (reference sequence). V was pared by 3 bases and J by 2 bases, with 10 bases between.

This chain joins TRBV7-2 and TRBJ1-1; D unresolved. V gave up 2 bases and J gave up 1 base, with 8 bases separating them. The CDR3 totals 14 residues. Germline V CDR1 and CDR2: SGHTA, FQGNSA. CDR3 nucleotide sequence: TGTGCCAGCAGCTTATCAAATCAGAACACTGAAGCTTTCTTT. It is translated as CASSLSNQNTEAFF.

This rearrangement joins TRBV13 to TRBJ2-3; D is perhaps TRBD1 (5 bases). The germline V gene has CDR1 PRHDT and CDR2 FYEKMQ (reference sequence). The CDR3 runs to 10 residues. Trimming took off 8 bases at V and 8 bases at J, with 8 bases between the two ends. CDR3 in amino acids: CASGRGTQYF. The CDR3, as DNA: TGTGCCAGCGGAAGGGGTACGCAGTATTTT.

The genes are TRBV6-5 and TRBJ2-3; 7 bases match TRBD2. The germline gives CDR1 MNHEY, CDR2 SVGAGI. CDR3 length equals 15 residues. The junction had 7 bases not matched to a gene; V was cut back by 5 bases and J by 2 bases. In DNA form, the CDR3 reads TGTGCCAGCAGTCCCTGGGGGGGGATCACAGATACGCAGTATTTT. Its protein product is CASSPWGGITDTQYF.

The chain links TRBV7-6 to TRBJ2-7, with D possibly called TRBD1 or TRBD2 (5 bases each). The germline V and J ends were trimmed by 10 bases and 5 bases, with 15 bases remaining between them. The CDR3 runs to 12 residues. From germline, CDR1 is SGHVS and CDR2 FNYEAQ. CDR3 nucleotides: TGTGCCACCCGCAATCAGGGAGACGAGCAGTACTTC. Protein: CATRNQGDEQYF.